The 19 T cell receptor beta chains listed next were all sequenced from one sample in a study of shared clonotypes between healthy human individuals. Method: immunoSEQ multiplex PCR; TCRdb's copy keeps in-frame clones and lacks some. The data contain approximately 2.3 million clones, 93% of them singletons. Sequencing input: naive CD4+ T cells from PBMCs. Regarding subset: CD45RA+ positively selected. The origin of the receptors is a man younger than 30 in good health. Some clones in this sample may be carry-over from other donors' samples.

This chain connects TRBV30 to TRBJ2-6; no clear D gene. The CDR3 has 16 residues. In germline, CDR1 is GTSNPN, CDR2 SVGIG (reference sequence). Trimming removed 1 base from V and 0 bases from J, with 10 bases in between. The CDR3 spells CAWSDDDFSGANVLTF. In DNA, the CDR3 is TGTGCCTGGAGTGACGATGATTTCTCTGGGGCCAACGTCCTGACTTTC.

The CDR3 sequence: CASSSPVSRSGTDTQYF. DNA of the CDR3: TGTGCCAGCAGTTCCCCCGTCTCCCGGTCGGGCACAGATACGCAGTATTTT. The chain uses TRBV28 and TRBJ2-3; the D is unclear. This CDR3 region has 17 residues. CDR1 is MDHEN, CDR2 SYDVKM, per germline. Trimming cost V 4 bases and J 1 base, with 18 bases left between them.

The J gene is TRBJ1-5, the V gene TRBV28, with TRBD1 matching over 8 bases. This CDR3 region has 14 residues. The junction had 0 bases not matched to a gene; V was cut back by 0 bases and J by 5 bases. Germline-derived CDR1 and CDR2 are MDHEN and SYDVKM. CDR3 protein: CASSLWDRDQPQHF. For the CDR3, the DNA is TGTGCCAGCAGTTTATGGGACAGGGATCAGCCCCAGCATTTT.

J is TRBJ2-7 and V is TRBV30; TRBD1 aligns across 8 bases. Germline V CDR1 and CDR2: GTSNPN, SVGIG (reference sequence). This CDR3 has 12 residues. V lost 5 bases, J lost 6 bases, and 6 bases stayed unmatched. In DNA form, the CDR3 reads TGTGCCTGGTCAGGGGGCGATGGCGAGCAGTACTTC. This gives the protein CAWSGGDGEQYF.

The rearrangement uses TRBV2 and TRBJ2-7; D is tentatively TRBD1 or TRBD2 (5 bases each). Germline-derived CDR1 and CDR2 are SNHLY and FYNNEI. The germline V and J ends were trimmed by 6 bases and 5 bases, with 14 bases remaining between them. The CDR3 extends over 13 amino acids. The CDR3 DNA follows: TGTGCCAGCAGAAGGACACGGGAAGACGAGCAGTACTTC. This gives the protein CASRRTREDEQYF.

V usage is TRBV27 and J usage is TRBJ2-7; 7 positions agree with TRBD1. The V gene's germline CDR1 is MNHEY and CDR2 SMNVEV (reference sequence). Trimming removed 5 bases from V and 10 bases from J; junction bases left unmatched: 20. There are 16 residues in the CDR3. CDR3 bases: TGTGCCAGCAGTCCCTCGATGGCGCGACAGGGAAGACAACAGTACTTC. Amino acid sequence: CASSPSMARQGRQQYF.

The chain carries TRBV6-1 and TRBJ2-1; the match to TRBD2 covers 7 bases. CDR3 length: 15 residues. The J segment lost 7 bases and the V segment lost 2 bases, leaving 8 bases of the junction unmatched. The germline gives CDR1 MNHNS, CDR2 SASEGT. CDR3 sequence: CASSEHWEGLNEQFF. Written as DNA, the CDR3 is TGTGCCAGCAGTGAACATTGGGAGGGCCTGAATGAGCAGTTCTTC.

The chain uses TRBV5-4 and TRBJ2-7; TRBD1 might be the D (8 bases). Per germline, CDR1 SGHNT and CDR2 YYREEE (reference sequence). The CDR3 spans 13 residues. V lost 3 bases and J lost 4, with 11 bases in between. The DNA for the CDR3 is TGTGCCAGCAGCTCACAGGGGGGGTACGAGCAGTACTTC. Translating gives CASSSQGGYEQYF.

The CDR3 nucleotides read TGTGCCAGCAGCCTAGCGGGAGTAGCCTACAATGAGCAGTTCTTC. Translated, it gives CASSLAGVAYNEQFF. This chain links TRBV14 with TRBJ2-1, with 9 bases lining up with TRBD2. Germline CDR1 is SGHDN and CDR2 is FVKESK. The CDR3 has 15 amino acids. V lost 4 bases, J lost 2 bases, and 3 bases stayed unmatched.

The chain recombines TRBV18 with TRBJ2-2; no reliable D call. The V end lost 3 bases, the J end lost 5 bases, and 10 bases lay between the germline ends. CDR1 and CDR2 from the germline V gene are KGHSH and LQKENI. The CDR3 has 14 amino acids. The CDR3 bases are TGTGCCAGCTCACCGGGTTCTCCAACCGGGGAGCTGTTTTTT. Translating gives CASSPGSPTGELFF.

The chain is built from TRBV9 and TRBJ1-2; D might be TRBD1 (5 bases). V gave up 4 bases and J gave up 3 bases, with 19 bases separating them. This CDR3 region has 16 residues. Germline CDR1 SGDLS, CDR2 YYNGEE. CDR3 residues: CASSPRQGFNYYGYTF. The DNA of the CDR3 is TGTGCCAGCAGCCCCCGGCAGGGCTTTAATTACTATGGCTACACCTTC.

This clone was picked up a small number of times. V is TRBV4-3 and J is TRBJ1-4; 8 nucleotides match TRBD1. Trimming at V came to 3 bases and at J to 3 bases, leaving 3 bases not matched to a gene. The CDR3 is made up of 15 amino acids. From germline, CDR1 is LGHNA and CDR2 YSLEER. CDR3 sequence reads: CASSQGDRPNEKLFF. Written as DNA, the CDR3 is TGCGCCAGCAGCCAGGGGGACAGGCCTAATGAAAAACTGTTTTTT.

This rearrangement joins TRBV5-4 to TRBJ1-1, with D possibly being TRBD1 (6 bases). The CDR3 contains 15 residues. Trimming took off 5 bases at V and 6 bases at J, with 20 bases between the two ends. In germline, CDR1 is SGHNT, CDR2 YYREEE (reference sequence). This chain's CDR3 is CASSLNTGREAEAFF. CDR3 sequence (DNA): TGTGCCAGCAGTTTAAATACAGGGAGGGAGGCTGAAGCTTTCTTT.

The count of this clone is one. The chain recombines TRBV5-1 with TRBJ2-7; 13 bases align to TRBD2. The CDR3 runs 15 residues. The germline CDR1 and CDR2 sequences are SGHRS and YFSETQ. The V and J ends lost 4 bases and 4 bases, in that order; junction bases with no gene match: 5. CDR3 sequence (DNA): TGCGCCAGCAGCGTACTAGCGGGAGGGCGGTACGAGCAGTACTTC. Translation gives CASSVLAGGRYEQYF.

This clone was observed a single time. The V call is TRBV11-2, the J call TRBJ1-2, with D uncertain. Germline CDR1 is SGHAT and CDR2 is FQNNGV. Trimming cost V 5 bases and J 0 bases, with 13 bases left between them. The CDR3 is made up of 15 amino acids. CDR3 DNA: TGTGCCAGCAGCCCCGTTCGGGGAGCTAACTATGGCTACACCTTC. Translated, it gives CASSPVRGANYGYTF. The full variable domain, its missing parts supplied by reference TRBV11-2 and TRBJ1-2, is EAGVAQSPRYKIIEKRQSVAFWCNPISGHATLYWYQQILGQGPKLLIQFQNNGVVDDSQLPKDRFSAERLKGVDSTLKIQPAKLEDSAVYLCASSPVRGANYGYTFGSGTRLTVV.

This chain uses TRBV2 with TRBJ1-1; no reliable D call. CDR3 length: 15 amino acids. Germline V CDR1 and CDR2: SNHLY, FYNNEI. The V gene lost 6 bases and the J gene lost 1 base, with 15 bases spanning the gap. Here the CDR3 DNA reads TGTGCCAGCAGCAAAGCTGGGGAAAAGAACACTGAAGCTTTCTTT. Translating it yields CASSKAGEKNTEAFF.

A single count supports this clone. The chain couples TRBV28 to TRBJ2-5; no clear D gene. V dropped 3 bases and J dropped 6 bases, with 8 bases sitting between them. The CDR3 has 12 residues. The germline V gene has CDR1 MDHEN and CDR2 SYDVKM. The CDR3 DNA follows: TGTGCCAGCAGTTTGGGTAGCCAGACCCAGTACTTC. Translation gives CASSLGSQTQYF. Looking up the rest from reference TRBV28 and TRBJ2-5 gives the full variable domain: DVKVTQSSRYLVKRTGEKVFLECVQDMDHENMFWYRQDPGLGLRLIYFSYDVKMKEKGDIPEGYSVSREKKERFSLILESASTNQTSMYLCASSLGSQTQYFGPGTRLLVL.

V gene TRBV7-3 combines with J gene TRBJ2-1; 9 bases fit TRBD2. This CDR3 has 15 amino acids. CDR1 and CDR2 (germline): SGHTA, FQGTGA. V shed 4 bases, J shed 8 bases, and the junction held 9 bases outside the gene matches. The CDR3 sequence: CASSSSSGAWDEQFF. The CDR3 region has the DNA TGTGCCAGCAGCTCATCTAGCGGGGCCTGGGATGAGCAGTTCTTC.

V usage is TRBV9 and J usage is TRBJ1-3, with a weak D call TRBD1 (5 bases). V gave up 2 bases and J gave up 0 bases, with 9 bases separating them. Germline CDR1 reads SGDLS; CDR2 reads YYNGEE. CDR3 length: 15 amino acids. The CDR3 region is CASSVQGFSGNTIYF. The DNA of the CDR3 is TGTGCCAGCAGCGTTCAGGGATTCTCTGGAAACACCATATATTTT.